This TCR beta chain was retrieved from a study of shared T cell receptors in the human thymus. The CDR3 runs to 17 residues. Germline V lookup: CDR1 GTSNPN, CDR2 SVGIG (reference sequence). V shed 4 bases and J shed 4 bases, with 26 bases lying between them. Method: immunoSEQ multiplex PCR; TCRdb's copy keeps in-frame clones and lacks some. The sample has about 710,000 clones; about 90% are singletons. These records were also assigned to another study, of human thymus T cells. As reported in that work: All donors were healthy Finnish infants who were undergoing corrective surgery to treat congenital heart defects. From resections taken during corrective heart surgery, the thymus tissue was obtained. In thymic and blood repertoires alike, V and J usage looked biased.

This clonotype originated in a boy in the first two years of life with a congenital heart defect. The V call is TRBV30, the J call TRBJ2-7, with D possibly matching TRBD1 (5 bases). The sequenced material came from thymocytes. The CDR3 nucleotides are TGTGCCTGGAACCACAGGCCGGCGCCCGTTGGCCTATACGAGCAGTACTTC. Protein product: CAWNHRPAPVGLYEQYF.